This TCR beta chain was sequenced for a study of regulatory T cells. The primer mix had 52 TRBV and 13 TRBJ primers. TCRdb keeps only in-frame clones here, not all; method: immunoSEQ multiplex PCR. The sample carries about 17,000 clones, roughly 90% recorded once. CDR1 and CDR2 from the germline V gene are MNHEY and SMNVEV (reference sequence). The ends lost 4 bases at V and 8 bases at J; junction bases unmatched: 5. The CDR3 totals 14 residues. The V gene is TRBV27, the J gene TRBJ1-3, with 10 bases fitting TRBD1. Specimen: CD8+ T cells sorted from blood. The sequence came from a person aged 18-29 years with CD3G deficiency. DNA for the CDR3: TGTGCCAGCAGTTCCGGGACAGGGGATTACACCATATATTTT. Translation: CASSSGTGDYTIYF.